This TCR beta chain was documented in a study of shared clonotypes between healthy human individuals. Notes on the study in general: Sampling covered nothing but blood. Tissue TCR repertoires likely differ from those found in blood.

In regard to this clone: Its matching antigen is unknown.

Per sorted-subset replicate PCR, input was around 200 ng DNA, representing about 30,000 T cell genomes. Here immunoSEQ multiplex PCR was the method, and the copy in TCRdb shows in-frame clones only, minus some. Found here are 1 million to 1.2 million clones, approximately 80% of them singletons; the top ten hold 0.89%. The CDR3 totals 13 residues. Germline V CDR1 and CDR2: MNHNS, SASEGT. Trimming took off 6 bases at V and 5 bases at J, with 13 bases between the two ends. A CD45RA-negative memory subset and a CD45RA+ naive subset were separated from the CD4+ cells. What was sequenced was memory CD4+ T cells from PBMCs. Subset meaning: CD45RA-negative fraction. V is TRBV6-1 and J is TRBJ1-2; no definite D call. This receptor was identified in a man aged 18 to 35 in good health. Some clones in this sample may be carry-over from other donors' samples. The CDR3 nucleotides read TGTGCCAGCAGGGAGTCGTCGGGATATGGCTACACCTTC. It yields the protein CASRESSGYGYTF.